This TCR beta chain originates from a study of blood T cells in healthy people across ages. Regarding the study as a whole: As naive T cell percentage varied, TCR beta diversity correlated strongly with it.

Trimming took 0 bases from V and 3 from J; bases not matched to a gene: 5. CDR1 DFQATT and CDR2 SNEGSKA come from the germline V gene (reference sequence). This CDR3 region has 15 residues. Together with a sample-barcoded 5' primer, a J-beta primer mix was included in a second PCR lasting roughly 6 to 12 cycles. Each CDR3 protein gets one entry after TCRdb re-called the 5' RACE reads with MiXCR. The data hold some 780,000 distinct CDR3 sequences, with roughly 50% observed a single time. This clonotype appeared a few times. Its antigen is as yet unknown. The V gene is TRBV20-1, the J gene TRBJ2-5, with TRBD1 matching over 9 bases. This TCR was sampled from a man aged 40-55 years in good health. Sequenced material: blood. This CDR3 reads CSARDGTGGKETQYF. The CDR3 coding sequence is TGCAGTGCTAGAGATGGTACAGGGGGCAAAGAGACCCAGTACTTC.